The TCR beta chain described here comes from a study of OX40 agonist ivuxolimab in advanced cancers. Overall study results and limits: At 0.1 to 3.0 mg/kg, CD4+ and CD8+ blood T cells expanded clonally by week 6. CD8+ T cells (on average) carried more expanded clones than CD4+ T cells.

In the case of this clone: The antigen is not known.

The V end lost 6 bases, the J end lost 0 bases, and 11 bases lay between the germline ends. This CDR3 contains 14 residues. Germline lookup yields CDR1 LNHDA and CDR2 SQIVND (reference sequence). The data were produced by immunoSEQ multiplex PCR, yet TCRdb's version contains in-frame clones alone and is incomplete. Here the sample spans tens of thousands of clones, more than 80% being singletons. The sequence derives from an adult with an advanced solid tumor such as melanoma, head and neck, liver or kidney cancer. The chain links TRBV19 to TRBJ1-2; TRBD1 is a possible D gene (6 bases). The input for sequencing was CD4+ or CD8+ T cells sorted from blood, taken in a trial of the OX40 agonist ivuxolimab. CDR3 bases: TGTGCCAGTAGAGGGGGGGCCGCTAACTATGGCTACACCTTC. Residues: CASRGGAANYGYTF.